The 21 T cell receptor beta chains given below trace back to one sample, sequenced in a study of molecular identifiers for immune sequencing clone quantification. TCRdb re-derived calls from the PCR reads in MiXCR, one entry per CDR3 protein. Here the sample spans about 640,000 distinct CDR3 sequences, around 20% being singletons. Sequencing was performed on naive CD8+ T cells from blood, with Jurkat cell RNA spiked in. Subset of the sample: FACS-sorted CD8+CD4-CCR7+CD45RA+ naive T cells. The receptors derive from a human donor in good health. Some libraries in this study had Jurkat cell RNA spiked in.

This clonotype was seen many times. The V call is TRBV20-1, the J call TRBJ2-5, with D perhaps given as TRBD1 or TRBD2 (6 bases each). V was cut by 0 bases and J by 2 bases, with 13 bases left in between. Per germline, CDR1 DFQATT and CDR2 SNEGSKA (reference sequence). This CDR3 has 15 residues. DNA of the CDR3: TGCAGTGCTAGAGATTACAGGGACTCACAAGAGACCCAGTACTTC. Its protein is CSARDYRDSQETQYF.

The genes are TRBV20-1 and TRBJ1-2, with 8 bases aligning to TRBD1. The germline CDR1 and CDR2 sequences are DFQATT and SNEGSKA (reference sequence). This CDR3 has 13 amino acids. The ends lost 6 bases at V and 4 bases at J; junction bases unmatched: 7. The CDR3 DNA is TGCAGTGCACCCGACAGGGGCTTCTATGGCTACACCTTC. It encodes CSAPDRGFYGYTF.

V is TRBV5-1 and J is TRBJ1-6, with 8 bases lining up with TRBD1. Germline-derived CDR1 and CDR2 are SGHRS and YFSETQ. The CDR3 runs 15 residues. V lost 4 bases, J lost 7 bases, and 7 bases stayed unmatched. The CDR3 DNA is TGCGCCAGCAGCGCGCCGGACAGGGAGAATTCACCCCTCCACTTT. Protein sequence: CASSAPDRENSPLHF.

Here the CDR3 DNA reads TGTGCCAGCAGTGACGGACAGACCAAAAATTCACCCCTCCACTTT. This codes for CASSDGQTKNSPLHF. V gene TRBV2 combines with J gene TRBJ1-6; tentatively, D is TRBD1 (6 bases). This CDR3 is built from 15 residues. V dropped 3 bases and J dropped 7 bases, with 13 bases sitting between them. Germline V gene lookup returns CDR1 SNHLY and CDR2 FYNNEI.

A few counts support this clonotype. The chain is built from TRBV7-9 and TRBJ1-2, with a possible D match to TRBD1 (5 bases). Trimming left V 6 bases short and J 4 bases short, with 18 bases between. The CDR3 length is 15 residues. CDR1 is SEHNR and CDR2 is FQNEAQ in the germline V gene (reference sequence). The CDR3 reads CASSSSMGTAYGYTF. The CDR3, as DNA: TGTGCCAGCAGTTCATCAATGGGGACCGCCTATGGCTACACCTTC.

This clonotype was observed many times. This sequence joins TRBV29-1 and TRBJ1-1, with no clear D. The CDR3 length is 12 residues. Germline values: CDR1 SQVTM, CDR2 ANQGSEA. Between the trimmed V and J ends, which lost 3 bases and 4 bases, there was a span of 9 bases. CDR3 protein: CSVESQSTEAFF. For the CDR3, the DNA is TGCAGCGTTGAGTCCCAGAGCACTGAAGCTTTCTTT.

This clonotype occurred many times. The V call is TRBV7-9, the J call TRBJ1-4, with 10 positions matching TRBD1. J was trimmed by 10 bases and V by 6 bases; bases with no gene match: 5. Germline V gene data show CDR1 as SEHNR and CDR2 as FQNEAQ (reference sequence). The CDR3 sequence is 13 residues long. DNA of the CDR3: TGTGCCAGCAGTTCCGGACAGGGGGGAAAACTGTTTTTT. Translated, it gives CASSSGQGGKLFF.

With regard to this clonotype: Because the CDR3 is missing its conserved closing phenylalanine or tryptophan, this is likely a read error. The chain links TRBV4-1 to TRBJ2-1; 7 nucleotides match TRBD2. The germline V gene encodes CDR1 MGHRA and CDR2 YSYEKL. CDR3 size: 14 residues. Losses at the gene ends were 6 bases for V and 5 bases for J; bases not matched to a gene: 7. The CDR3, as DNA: TGCGCCAGCAGACCCACGGGGGGAAACAATGAGCAGTTCTCC. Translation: CASRPTGGNNEQFS.

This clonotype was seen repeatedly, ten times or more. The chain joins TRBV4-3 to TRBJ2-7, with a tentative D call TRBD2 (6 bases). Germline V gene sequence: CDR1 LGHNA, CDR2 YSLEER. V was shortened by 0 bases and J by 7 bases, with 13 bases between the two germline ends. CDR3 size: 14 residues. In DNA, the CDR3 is TGCGCCAGCAGCCAAGAGAGGGCAGGGAGGGAGCAGTACTTC. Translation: CASSQERAGREQYF.

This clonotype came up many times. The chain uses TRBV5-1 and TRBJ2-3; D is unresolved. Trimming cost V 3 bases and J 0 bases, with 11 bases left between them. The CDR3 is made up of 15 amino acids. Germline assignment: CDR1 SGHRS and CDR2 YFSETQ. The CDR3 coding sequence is TGCGCCAGCAGCTCGTCGCAGACTAGCACAGATACGCAGTATTTT. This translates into CASSSSQTSTDTQYF. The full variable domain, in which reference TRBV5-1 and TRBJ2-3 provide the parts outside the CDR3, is KAGVTQTPRYLIKTRGQQVTLSCSPISGHRSVSWYQQTPGQGLQFLFEYFSETQRNKGNFPGRFSGRQFSNSRSEMNVSTLELGDSALYLCASSSSQTSTDTQYFGPGTRLTVL.

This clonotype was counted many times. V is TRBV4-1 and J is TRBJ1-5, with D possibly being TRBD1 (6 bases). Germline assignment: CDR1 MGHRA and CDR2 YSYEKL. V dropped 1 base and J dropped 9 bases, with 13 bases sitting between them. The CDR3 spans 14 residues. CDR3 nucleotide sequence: TGCGCCAGCAGCCAAGTCGGGGGCCCGGGGCCCCAGCATTTT. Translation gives CASSQVGGPGPQHF.

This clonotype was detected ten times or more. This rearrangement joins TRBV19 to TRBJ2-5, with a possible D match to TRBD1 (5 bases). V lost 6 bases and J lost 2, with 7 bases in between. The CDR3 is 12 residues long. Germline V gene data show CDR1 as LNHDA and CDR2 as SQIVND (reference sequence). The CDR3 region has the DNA TGTGCCAGTAGCGACAGACAAGAGACCCAGTACTTC. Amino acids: CASSDRQETQYF.

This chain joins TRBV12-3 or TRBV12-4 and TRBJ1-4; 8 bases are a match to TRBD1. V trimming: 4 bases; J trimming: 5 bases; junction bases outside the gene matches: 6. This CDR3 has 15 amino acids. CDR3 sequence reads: CASSSRTGRNEKLFF. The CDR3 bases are TGTGCCAGCAGTTCTCGGACAGGGCGGAATGAAAAACTGTTTTTT.

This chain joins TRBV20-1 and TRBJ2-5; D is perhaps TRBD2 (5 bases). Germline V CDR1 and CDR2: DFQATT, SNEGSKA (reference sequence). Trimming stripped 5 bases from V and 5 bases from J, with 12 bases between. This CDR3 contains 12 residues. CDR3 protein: CSAEGSGETQYF. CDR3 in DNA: TGCAGTGCTGAGGGCAGTGGGGAGACCCAGTACTTC.

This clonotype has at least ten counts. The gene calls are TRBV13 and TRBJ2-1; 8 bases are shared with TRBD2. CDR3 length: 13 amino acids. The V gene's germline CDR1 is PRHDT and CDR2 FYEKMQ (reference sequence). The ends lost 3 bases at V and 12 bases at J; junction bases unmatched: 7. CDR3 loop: CASSFQRGLGQFF. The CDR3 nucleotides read TGTGCCAGCAGCTTTCAGCGGGGGTTGGGGCAGTTCTTC.

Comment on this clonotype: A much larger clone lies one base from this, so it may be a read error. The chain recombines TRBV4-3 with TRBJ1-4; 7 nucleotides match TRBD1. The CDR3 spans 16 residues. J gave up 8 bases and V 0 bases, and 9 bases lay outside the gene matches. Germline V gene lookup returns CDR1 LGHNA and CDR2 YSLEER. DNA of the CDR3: TGCGCCAGCAGCCAAGATCGGATCCGACAGGGCGAAAAACTGTTTTTT. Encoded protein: CASSQDRIRQGEKLFF.

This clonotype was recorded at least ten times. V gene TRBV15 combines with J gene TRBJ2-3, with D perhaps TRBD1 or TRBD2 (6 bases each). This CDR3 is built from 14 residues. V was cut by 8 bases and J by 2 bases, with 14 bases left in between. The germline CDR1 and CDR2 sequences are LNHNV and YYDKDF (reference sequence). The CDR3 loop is CATGIRGPTDTQYF. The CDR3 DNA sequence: TGTGCCACCGGAATCCGGGGGCCCACAGATACGCAGTATTTT.

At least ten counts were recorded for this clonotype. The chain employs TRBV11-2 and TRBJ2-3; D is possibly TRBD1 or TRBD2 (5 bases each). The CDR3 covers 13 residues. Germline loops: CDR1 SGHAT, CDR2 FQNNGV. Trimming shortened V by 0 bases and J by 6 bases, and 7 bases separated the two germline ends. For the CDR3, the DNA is TGTGCCAGCAGCTTAGAATGGGGGGATACGCAGTATTTT. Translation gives CASSLEWGDTQYF.

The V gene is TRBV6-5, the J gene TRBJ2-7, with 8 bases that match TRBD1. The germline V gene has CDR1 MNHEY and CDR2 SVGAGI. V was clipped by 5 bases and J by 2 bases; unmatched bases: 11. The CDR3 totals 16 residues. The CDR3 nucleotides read TGTGCCAGCAGTATCTCAGGGACAGGCTTTCCCTACGAGCAGTACTTC. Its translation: CASSISGTGFPYEQYF.

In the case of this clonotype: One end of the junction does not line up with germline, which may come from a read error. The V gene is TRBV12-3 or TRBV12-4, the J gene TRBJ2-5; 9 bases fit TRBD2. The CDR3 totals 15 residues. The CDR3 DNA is TGTCCCAGCAGTTTAGAAGGCGGGGGGGTAGAGACCCAGTACTTC. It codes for CPSSLEGGGVETQYF.

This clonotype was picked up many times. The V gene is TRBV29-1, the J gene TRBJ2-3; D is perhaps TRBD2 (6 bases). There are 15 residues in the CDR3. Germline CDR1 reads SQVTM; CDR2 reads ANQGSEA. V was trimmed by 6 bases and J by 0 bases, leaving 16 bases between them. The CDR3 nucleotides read TGCAGCGTCAGTTTTAGCGGAGCTAGCACAGATACGCAGTATTTT. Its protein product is CSVSFSGASTDTQYF.